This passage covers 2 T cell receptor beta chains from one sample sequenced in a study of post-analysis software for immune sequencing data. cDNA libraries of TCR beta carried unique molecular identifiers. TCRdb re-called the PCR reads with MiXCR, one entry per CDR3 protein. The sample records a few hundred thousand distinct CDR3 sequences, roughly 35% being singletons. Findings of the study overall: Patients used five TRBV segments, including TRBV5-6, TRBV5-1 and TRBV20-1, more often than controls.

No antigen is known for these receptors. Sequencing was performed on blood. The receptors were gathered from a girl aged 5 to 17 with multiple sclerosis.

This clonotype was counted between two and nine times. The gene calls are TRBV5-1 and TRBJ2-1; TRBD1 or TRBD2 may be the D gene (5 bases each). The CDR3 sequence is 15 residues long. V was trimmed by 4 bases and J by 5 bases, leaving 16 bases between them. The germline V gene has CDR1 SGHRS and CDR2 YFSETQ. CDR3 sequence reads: CASSPGSGSDNEQFF. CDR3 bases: TGCGCCAGCAGCCCGGGATCAGGGTCCGACAATGAGCAGTTCTTC.

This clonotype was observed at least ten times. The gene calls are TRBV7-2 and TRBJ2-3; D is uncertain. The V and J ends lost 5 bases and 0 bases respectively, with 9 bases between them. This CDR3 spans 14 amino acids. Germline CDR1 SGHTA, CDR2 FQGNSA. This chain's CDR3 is CASSQTASTDTQYF. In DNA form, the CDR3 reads TGTGCCAGCAGCCAAACTGCTAGCACAGATACGCAGTATTTT.